This TCR beta chain comes out of a study of control samples from healthy donors and cancer patients. The CDR3 has 12 residues. The ends were cut back, 4 bases at V and 5 bases at J, with 8 bases in the middle. The assay was immunoSEQ multiplex PCR, and TCRdb's table has in-frame clones only and misses some. The sample has under 150,000 clones; approximately 93% are singletons. The clonotype comes from a man aged 25-45 years in good health. The sample consisted of blood. The chain employs TRBV12-3 or TRBV12-4 and TRBJ2-5; D gene uncertain. CDR3: CASSSLGETQYF. In DNA form, the CDR3 reads TGTGCCAGCAGTTCCTTAGGGGAGACCCAGTACTTC.